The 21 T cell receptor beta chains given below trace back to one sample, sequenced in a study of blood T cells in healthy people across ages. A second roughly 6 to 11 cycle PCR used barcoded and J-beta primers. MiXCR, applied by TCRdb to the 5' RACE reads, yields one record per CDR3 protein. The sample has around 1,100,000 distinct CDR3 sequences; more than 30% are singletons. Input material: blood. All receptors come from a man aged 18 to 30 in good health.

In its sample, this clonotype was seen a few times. This CDR3 reads CASSYGAGQLYEQYF. The CDR3 region has the DNA TGTGCCAGCAGTTACGGTGCGGGACAGCTCTACGAGCAGTACTTC. V is TRBV6-5 and J is TRBJ2-7, with a tentative D call TRBD1 (7 bases). The V and J ends lost 2 bases and 3 bases respectively, with 14 bases between them. The germline V gene has CDR1 MNHEY and CDR2 SVGAGI. The CDR3 runs to 15 residues.

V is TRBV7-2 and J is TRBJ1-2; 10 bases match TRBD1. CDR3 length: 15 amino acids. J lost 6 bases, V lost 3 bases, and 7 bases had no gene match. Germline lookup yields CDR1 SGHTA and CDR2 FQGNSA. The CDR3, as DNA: TGTGCCAGCAGCTTTGGGACAGGGGATTTTAATGGCTACACCTTC. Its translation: CASSFGTGDFNGYTF.

The chain's CDR3 is CASSLGQSSFNEQFF. The CDR3 DNA reads TGTGCCAGCAGCTTAGGCCAGTCTAGTTTCAATGAGCAGTTCTTC. The V gene is TRBV11-2, the J gene TRBJ2-1; D gene uncertain. This CDR3 region has 15 residues. With 1 base removed from V and 6 bases from J, the gap between germline ends came to 13 bases. The germline V gene has CDR1 SGHAT and CDR2 FQNNGV.

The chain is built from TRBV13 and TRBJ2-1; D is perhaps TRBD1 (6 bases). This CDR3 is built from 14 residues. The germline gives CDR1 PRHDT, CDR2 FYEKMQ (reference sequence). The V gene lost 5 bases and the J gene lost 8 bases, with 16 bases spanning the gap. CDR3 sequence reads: CASSAGRGSDEQFF. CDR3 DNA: TGTGCCAGCAGCGCCGGCAGGGGCTCGGATGAGCAGTTCTTC.

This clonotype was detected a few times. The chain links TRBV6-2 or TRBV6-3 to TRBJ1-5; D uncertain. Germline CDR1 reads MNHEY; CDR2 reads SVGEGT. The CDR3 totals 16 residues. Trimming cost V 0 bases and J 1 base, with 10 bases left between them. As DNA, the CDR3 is TGTGCCAGCAGTTACTCGAAGGGCTTCAGCAATCAGCCCCAGCATTTT. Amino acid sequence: CASSYSKGFSNQPQHF.

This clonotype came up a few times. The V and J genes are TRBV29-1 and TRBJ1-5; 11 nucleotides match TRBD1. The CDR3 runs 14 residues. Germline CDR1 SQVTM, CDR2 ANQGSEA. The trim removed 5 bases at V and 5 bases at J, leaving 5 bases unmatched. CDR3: CSVRTGGNDQPQHF. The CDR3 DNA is TGCAGCGTTCGGACAGGGGGCAATGATCAGCCCCAGCATTTT. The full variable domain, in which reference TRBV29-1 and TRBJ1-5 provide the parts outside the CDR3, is SAVISQKPSRDICQRGTSLTIQCQVDSQVTMMFWYRQQPGQSLTLIATANQGSEATYESGFVIDKFPISRPNLTFSTLTVSNMSPEDSSIYLCSVRTGGNDQPQHFGDGTRLSIL.

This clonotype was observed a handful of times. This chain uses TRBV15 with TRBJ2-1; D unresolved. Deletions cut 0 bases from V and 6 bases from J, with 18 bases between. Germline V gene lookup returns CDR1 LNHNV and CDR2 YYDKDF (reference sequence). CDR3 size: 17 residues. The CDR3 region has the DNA TGTGCCACCAGCAGAGATAAGTCGGTGGGGTTCCGCAATGAGCAGTTCTTC. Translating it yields CATSRDKSVGFRNEQFF.

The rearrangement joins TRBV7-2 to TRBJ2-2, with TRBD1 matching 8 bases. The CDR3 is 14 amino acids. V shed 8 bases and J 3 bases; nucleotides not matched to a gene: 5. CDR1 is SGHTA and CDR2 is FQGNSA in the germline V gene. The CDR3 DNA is TGTGCCAGCCGCAGGGGGCCTTACACCGGGGAGCTGTTTTTT. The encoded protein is CASRRGPYTGELFF.

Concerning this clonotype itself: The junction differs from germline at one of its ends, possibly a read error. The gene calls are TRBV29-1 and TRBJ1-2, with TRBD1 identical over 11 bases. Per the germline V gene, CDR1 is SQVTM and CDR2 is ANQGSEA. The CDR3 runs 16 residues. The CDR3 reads CSVESRGQGVGYGHTF. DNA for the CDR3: TGCAGCGTTGAAAGTAGGGGACAGGGGGTCGGCTATGGCCACACCTTC.

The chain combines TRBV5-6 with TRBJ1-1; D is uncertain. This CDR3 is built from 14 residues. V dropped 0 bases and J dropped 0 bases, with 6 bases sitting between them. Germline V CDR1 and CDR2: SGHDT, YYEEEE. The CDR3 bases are TGTGCCAGCAGCTTGGGGGTGGTGAACACTGAAGCTTTCTTT. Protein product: CASSLGVVNTEAFF.

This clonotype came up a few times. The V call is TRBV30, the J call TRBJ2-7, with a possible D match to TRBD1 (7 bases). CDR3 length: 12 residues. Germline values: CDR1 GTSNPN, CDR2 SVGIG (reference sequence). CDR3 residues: CALEGASYEQYF. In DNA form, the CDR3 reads TGTGCTTTGGAGGGGGCGAGCTACGAGCAGTACTTC.

This chain's CDR3 is CASSEEGRVVSYGYTF. CDR3 DNA sequence: TGTGCCAGCAGTGAAGAGGGGAGGGTTGTTAGCTATGGCTACACCTTC. The chain couples TRBV2 to TRBJ1-2; the D gene is possibly TRBD1 (5 bases). Germline-derived CDR1 and CDR2 are SNHLY and FYNNEI. The CDR3 has 16 amino acids. V was clipped by 1 base and J by 4 bases, with 16 bases between them.

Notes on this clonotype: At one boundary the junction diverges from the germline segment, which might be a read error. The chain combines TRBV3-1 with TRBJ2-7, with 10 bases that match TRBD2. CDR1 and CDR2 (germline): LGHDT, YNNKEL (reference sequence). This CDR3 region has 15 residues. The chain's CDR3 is CASSSGLAETYERYF. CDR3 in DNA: TGTGCCAGCAGCTCCGGACTAGCGGAAACCTACGAGCGGTACTTC.

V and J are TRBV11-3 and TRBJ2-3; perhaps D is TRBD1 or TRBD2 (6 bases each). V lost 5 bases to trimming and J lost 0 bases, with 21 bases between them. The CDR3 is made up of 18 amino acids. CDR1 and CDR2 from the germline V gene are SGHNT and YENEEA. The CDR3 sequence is CASSQGGWGHKSTDTQYF. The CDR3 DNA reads TGTGCCAGCAGCCAAGGGGGGTGGGGGCACAAGAGCACAGATACGCAGTATTTT.

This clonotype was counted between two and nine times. CDR3 nucleotide sequence: TGTGCCAGCAGCGGGGCAGGTCCCTTAACCCTCTATGGCTACACCTTC. This encodes CASSGAGPLTLYGYTF. This chain links TRBV7-2 with TRBJ1-2; tentatively, D is TRBD1 (5 bases). The CDR3 runs 16 residues. CDR1 is SGHTA and CDR2 is FQGNSA in the germline V gene. V shed 5 bases and J shed 4 bases, with 20 bases lying between them.

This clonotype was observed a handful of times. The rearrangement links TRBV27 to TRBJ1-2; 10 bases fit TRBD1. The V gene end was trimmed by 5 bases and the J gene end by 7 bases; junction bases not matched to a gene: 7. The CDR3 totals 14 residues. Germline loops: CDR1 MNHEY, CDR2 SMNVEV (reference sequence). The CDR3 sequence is CASSVRDRGCGYTF. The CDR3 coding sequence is TGTGCCAGCAGTGTCCGGGACAGGGGATGTGGCTACACCTTC.

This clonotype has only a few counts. The CDR3 DNA sequence: TGTGCCAGCAGCCAAGGTGGGGGGAAAAACATTCAGTACTTC. Translating gives CASSQGGGKNIQYF. The chain couples TRBV3-1 to TRBJ2-4, with TRBD2 as a possible D gene (6 bases). The CDR3 spans 14 residues. Trimming removed 1 base at V and 4 bases at J, with 8 bases between. Germline lookup yields CDR1 LGHDT and CDR2 YNNKEL (reference sequence).

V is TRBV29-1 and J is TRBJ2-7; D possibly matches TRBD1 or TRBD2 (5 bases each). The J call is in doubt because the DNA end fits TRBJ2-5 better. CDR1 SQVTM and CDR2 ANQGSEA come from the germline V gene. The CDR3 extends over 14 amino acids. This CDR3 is CSVEENRRTGTQYF. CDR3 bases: TGCAGCGTTGAAGAGAACAGGAGGACTGGGACCCAGTACTTC.

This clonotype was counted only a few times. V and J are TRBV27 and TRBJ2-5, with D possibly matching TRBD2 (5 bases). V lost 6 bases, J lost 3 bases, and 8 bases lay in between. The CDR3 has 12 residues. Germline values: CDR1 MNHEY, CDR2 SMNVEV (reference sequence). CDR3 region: CASRDFKETQYF. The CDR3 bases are TGTGCCAGCAGGGACTTCAAAGAGACCCAGTACTTC.

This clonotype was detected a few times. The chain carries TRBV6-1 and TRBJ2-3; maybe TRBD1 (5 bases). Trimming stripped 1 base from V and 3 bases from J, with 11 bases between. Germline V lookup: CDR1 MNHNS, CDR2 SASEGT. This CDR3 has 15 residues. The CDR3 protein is CASSEVRGGTDTQYF. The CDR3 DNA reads TGTGCCAGCAGTGAAGTAAGGGGTGGAACAGATACGCAGTATTTT.

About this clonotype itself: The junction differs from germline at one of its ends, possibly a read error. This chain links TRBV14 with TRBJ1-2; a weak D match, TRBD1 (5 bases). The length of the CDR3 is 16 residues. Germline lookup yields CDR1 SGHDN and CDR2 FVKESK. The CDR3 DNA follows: TGTGCCAACAGCCAAGAAAACCCAGGGTCGGGCTATGGCTACACCTTC. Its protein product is CANSQENPGSGYGYTF.